A single sample gave rise to the 22 T cell receptor beta chains below, sequenced in a study of T cells after yellow fever vaccination. TCRdb re-analysed the 5' RACE reads in MiXCR, keeping a single row per CDR3 protein. Counted here are hundreds of thousands of distinct CDR3 sequences, less than 9.5% occurring once; the ten biggest clones make up around 3.1%. The starting material was CD4+ T cells sorted from PBMCs, obtained 5 days after the yellow fever booster vaccination. All receptors derive from a man aged 18-30 years who received the YFV17D yellow fever vaccine.

This chain joins TRBV7-2 and TRBJ2-2; no reliable D call. Germline CDR1 and CDR2: SGHTA and FQGNSA. This CDR3 spans 15 amino acids. The V and J ends lost 2 bases and 6 bases respectively, with 13 bases between them. The CDR3 DNA is TGTGCCAGCAGCTTAAGTTTTTCTTTCTCCGGGGAGCTGTTTTTT. Translating it yields CASSLSFSFSGELFF.

This clonotype has more than one count but fewer than ten. The rearrangement uses TRBV7-2 and TRBJ1-6; 7 bases agree with TRBD1. The ends lost 3 bases at V and 10 bases at J; junction bases unmatched: 9. CDR1 and CDR2 from the germline V gene are SGHTA and FQGNSA. The CDR3 spans 15 residues. CDR3 in amino acids: CASSFRQGRGSPLHF. CDR3 bases: TGTGCCAGCAGCTTCAGACAGGGTAGAGGGTCACCCCTCCACTTT.

V and J are TRBV10-3 and TRBJ2-1; D remains unclear. From germline, CDR1 is ENHRY and CDR2 SYGVKD. The V end lost 6 bases, the J end lost 7 bases, and 10 bases lay between the germline ends. The CDR3 loop spans 12 amino acids. The CDR3 DNA is TGTGCCATCAGGGCCCCCGGGAATGAGCAGTTCTTC. Protein: CAIRAPGNEQFF.

The V and J genes are TRBV30 and TRBJ2-2; D not certain. Looked up from germline, CDR1 is GTSNPN and CDR2 is SVGIG (reference sequence). V was trimmed by 5 bases and J by 4 bases, leaving 5 bases between them. This CDR3 has 11 residues. CDR3 nucleotide sequence: TGTGCCTGGGGACGCACCGGGGAGCTGTTTTTT. This sequence encodes CAWGRTGELFF.

V gene TRBV3-1 combines with J gene TRBJ2-3; a possible D gene is TRBD1 (5 bases). This CDR3 is 13 amino acids long. V was cut by 4 bases and J by 4 bases, with 9 bases left in between. From germline, CDR1 is LGHDT and CDR2 YNNKEL (reference sequence). The CDR3 reads CASSRVRADTQYF. CDR3 in DNA: TGTGCCAGCAGCCGGGTCAGGGCAGATACGCAGTATTTT.

This clonotype was counted between two and nine times. The V call is TRBV5-1, the J call TRBJ1-3; no clear D gene. The CDR3 covers 15 residues. Germline assignment: CDR1 SGHRS and CDR2 YFSETQ. Trimming removed 2 bases from V and 0 bases from J, with 9 bases in between. CDR3 in amino acids: CASSFGRISGNTIYF. CDR3 nucleotides: TGCGCCAGCAGCTTCGGACGGATCTCTGGAAACACCATATATTTT.

This clonotype was observed many times. The J gene is TRBJ2-3, the V gene TRBV7-2, with D perhaps assigned TRBD1 or TRBD2 (5 bases each). Germline CDR1 and CDR2: SGHTA and FQGNSA. This CDR3 is built from 16 residues. V lost 5 bases and J lost 1, with 16 bases in between. CDR3 in amino acids: CASSSGGTTGTDTQYF. The CDR3 nucleotides are TGTGCCAGCAGCAGTGGTGGGACCACAGGCACAGATACGCAGTATTTT.

In this sample, this clonotype turned up many times. The gene calls are TRBV20-1 and TRBJ2-5; 11 bases are shared with TRBD2. The V gene's germline CDR1 is DFQATT and CDR2 SNEGSKA (reference sequence). There are 15 residues in the CDR3. V was pared by 0 bases and J by 4 bases, with 4 bases of the junction left unmatched. CDR3 region: CSARDTGTSGETQYF. The CDR3 DNA sequence: TGCAGTGCTAGAGATACCGGGACTAGCGGAGAGACCCAGTACTTC.

V is TRBV5-6 and J is TRBJ2-1, with 16 nucleotides matching TRBD2. The V segment lost 3 bases and the J segment 0 bases; nucleotides outside the gene matches: 6. The V gene's germline CDR1 is SGHDT and CDR2 YYEEEE. The CDR3 length is 19 residues. For the CDR3, the DNA is TGTGCCAGCAGCTCGCCGGGGACTAGCGGGGGGGCCTCCTACAATGAGCAGTTCTTC. Translated, it gives CASSSPGTSGGASYNEQFF.

This clonotype was recorded many times. The V and J genes are TRBV7-6 and TRBJ2-5; the D is unclear. CDR1 is SGHVS and CDR2 is FNYEAQ in the germline V gene. The CDR3 is made up of 13 amino acids. V was trimmed by 5 bases and J by 0 bases, leaving 7 bases between them. Here the CDR3 DNA reads TGTGCCAGCAGCGCGCGGTACCAAGAGACCCAGTACTTC. Translation gives CASSARYQETQYF. The variable domain in full, completed from reference TRBV7-6 and TRBJ2-5, reads GAGVSQSPRYKVTKRGQDVALRCDPISGHVSLYWYRQALGQGPEFLTYFNYEAQQDKSGLPNDRFSAERPEGSISTLTIQRTEQRDSAMYRCASSARYQETQYFGPGTRLLVL.

Only a few counts were recorded for this clonotype. The chain combines TRBV2 with TRBJ2-1, with D maybe TRBD1 (6 bases). V was pared by 7 bases and J by 0 bases, with 10 bases between. The germline gives CDR1 SNHLY, CDR2 FYNNEI. The CDR3 contains 14 residues. CDR3 protein: CASMRGSSYNEQFF. CDR3 in DNA: TGTGCCAGCATGAGGGGGAGCTCCTACAATGAGCAGTTCTTC.

The V gene is TRBV19, the J gene TRBJ1-2; no definite D call. V lost 7 bases and J lost 7, with 19 bases in between. The CDR3 spans 14 residues. Germline V lookup: CDR1 LNHDA, CDR2 SQIVND (reference sequence). The CDR3 sequence: CASTRRTSIGGYTF. The CDR3 DNA reads as TGTGCCAGTACGAGGCGAACTAGTATAGGTGGCTACACCTTC.

This clonotype showed up just a few times. This chain connects TRBV5-4 to TRBJ1-2; tentatively, D is TRBD1 (5 bases). The CDR3 has 15 residues. Germline V gene sequence: CDR1 SGHNT, CDR2 YYREEE (reference sequence). Between the trimmed V and J ends, which lost 0 bases and 6 bases, there was a span of 15 bases. CDR3 residues: CASSLGGTALNGYTF. CDR3 DNA: TGTGCCAGCAGCTTGGGGGGGACGGCGTTGAATGGCTACACCTTC.

The chain joins TRBV28 to TRBJ1-2; TRBD1 matches at 8 bases. Looked up from germline, CDR1 is MDHEN and CDR2 is SYDVKM. This CDR3 contains 14 residues. After removal of 6 bases from V and 7 bases from J, the junction contained 10 bases not matched to a gene. The CDR3, as DNA: TGTGCCAGCAGATATGTACAGGGGGAAGGTGGCTACACCTTC. It yields the protein CASRYVQGEGGYTF.

This chain links TRBV7-2 with TRBJ2-5; D is perhaps TRBD2 (5 bases). Germline V gene lookup returns CDR1 SGHTA and CDR2 FQGNSA. The CDR3 spans 14 residues. Trimming took 8 bases from V and 1 from J, leaving 14 bases between them. CDR3 loop: CASCIQSGQETQYF. Written as DNA, the CDR3 is TGTGCCAGCTGCATCCAGAGCGGCCAAGAGACCCAGTACTTC.

This clonotype was counted only a few times. This chain joins TRBV20-1 and TRBJ2-1; tentatively, D is TRBD1 (6 bases). V was shortened by 0 bases and J by 7 bases, with 10 bases between the two germline ends. This CDR3 has 13 residues. In germline, CDR1 is DFQATT, CDR2 SNEGSKA (reference sequence). CDR3 in DNA: TGCAGTGCTAGAGAGTTGCAGGGGAATGAGCAGTTCTTC. Amino acid sequence: CSARELQGNEQFF.

CDR3 nucleotides: TGTGCCAGTAGTGTCAGAGGTTCTAACTATGGCTACACCTTC. Translated, it gives CASSVRGSNYGYTF. This chain links TRBV19 with TRBJ1-2; D is uncertain. CDR3 length: 14 residues. The germline V and J ends were trimmed by 5 bases and 0 bases, with 10 bases remaining between them. Looked up from germline, CDR1 is LNHDA and CDR2 is SQIVND (reference sequence).

The genes are TRBV10-3 and TRBJ2-3, with TRBD2 matching over 9 bases. CDR3 length equals 14 residues. CDR1 ENHRY and CDR2 SYGVKD come from the germline V gene. The trim removed 5 bases at V and 2 bases at J, leaving 2 bases unmatched. The CDR3 DNA is TGTGCCATCAGTCCTAGCGGGAACACAGATACGCAGTATTTT. Protein sequence: CAISPSGNTDTQYF.

This clonotype showed up just a few times. The chain has TRBV5-1 and TRBJ2-3; D is perhaps TRBD1 (6 bases). CDR1 and CDR2 (germline): SGHRS, YFSETQ. This CDR3 has 15 residues. Trimming pared 0 bases from V and 1 base from J, leaving 9 bases between. The CDR3 loop is CASSLDPGGTDTQYF. The CDR3 DNA follows: TGCGCCAGCAGCTTGGATCCAGGGGGCACAGATACGCAGTATTTT.

This clonotype appeared a few times. V and J are TRBV27 and TRBJ2-7, with TRBD2 matching over 12 bases. The length of the CDR3 is 15 residues. Germline V gives CDR1 MNHEY, CDR2 SMNVEV (reference sequence). V lost 4 bases, J lost 5 bases, and 6 bases stayed unmatched. CDR3 sequence reads: CASSSLTSGGNEQYF. CDR3 coding DNA: TGTGCCAGCAGTTCCCTCACTAGCGGGGGGAACGAGCAGTACTTC.

This clonotype came up many times. V and J are TRBV4-3 and TRBJ2-3, with 7 nucleotides matching TRBD1. The germline gives CDR1 LGHNA, CDR2 YSLEER. The CDR3 is made up of 15 amino acids. Unmatched junction bases numbered 5, after V lost 1 base and J lost 4 bases. The CDR3 DNA sequence: TGCGCCAGCAGCCAAGGACAGGGTTCAGCAGATACGCAGTATTTT. Translated: CASSQGQGSADTQYF.

This clonotype has ten or more counts. J is TRBJ1-2 and V is TRBV7-6; TRBD1 might be the D (6 bases). The V end lost 5 bases, the J end lost 7 bases, and 11 bases lay between the germline ends. The germline CDR1 and CDR2 sequences are SGHVS and FNYEAQ. The CDR3 is made up of 12 amino acids. This CDR3 is CASSMTGFGYTF. CDR3 in DNA: TGTGCCAGCAGCATGACAGGTTTTGGCTACACCTTC.